These 32 T cell receptor beta chains share one sample of origin, sequenced in a study of CD8 T cells in ankylosing spondylitis. Overall study results and limits: A motif in TCR beta, a set of roughly 8 highly homologous variants, appeared characteristic of ankylosing spondylitis blood.

For these receptors, no antigen is known. One entry per CDR3 protein results from TCRdb running MiXCR on the 5' RACE reads. The table lists 450,000 to 550,000 distinct CDR3 sequences, approximately 5.3% of them singletons. Sequenced sample: blood, either unsorted or a sorted T cell fraction (not recorded which). The receptors stem from a male donor with ankylosing spondylitis.

This rearrangement joins TRBV24-1 to TRBJ1-2; D call uncertain. Deletions cut 0 bases from V and 7 bases from J, with 5 bases between. The CDR3 loop spans 12 amino acids. Germline V gene data show CDR1 as KGHDR and CDR2 as SFDVKD. CDR3 sequence: CATSDLEVGYTF. DNA of the CDR3: TGTGCCACCAGTGATTTGGAGGTTGGCTACACCTTC.

This clonotype turned up a few times. The chain recombines TRBV6-1 with TRBJ2-1, with 9 bases fitting TRBD2. CDR1 is MNHNS, CDR2 SASEGT, per germline. The CDR3 has 15 residues. The J segment lost 4 bases and the V segment lost 5 bases, leaving 6 bases of the junction unmatched. The CDR3 reads CASSPLAGLYNEQFF. In DNA, the CDR3 is TGTGCCAGCAGTCCTCTAGCGGGACTTTACAATGAGCAGTTCTTC.

This clonotype was seen many times. V is TRBV20-1 and J is TRBJ2-1, with TRBD2 matching over 7 bases. The germline gives CDR1 DFQATT, CDR2 SNEGSKA (reference sequence). The V and J ends lost 5 bases and 12 bases, in that order; junction bases with no gene match: 10. CDR3 length: 12 amino acids. CDR3 protein: CSAPKFPSGQFF. In DNA, the CDR3 is TGCAGTGCTCCAAAGTTTCCTAGCGGGCAGTTCTTC.

This clonotype showed up many times. This chain connects TRBV4-2 to TRBJ2-5; D possibly uses TRBD1 or TRBD2 (7 bases each). The CDR3 totals 16 residues. The V gene's germline CDR1 is LGHNA and CDR2 YNFKEQ. V was clipped by 3 bases and J by 4 bases, with 18 bases between them. The CDR3 spells CASSQGGGGNGETQYF. The DNA of the CDR3 is TGTGCCAGCAGCCAGGGGGGAGGGGGCAACGGAGAGACCCAGTACTTC.

This clonotype came up many times. This sequence joins TRBV29-1 and TRBJ2-3, with 8 bases aligning to TRBD2. With 0 bases clipped from V and 4 bases from J, the junction kept 6 bases outside the gene matches. This CDR3 is 15 amino acids long. The germline CDR1 and CDR2 sequences are SQVTM and ANQGSEA. The CDR3: CSVEDTGGASDTQYF. The CDR3 DNA follows: TGCAGCGTTGAAGATACCGGGGGGGCCTCAGATACGCAGTATTTT.

This clonotype was observed many times. This rearrangement joins TRBV5-1 to TRBJ2-7, with TRBD1 as a possible D gene (5 bases). The V end was cut by 4 bases, the J end by 3 bases, with 14 bases between. Germline V gives CDR1 SGHRS, CDR2 YFSETQ. The CDR3 extends over 14 amino acids. The CDR3 sequence: CASSGVGAVYEQYF. CDR3 sequence (DNA): TGCGCCAGCAGCGGGGTAGGGGCTGTCTACGAGCAGTACTTC.

This clonotype appeared many times. This chain connects TRBV7-2 to TRBJ2-2; 7 bases line up with TRBD1. The V gene's germline CDR1 is SGHTA and CDR2 FQGNSA. CDR3 size: 17 residues. Trimming cost V 6 bases and J 0 bases; bases outside gene matches: 10. CDR3 in DNA: TGTGCCAGCAGGTTCCCCCCCGGACAGGCGAACACCGGGGAGCTGTTTTTT. Translated, it gives CASRFPPGQANTGELFF.

This clonotype was seen at least ten times. This chain links TRBV4-1 with TRBJ1-5; D perhaps matches TRBD1 (5 bases). The CDR3 has 16 amino acids. Trimming cost V 2 bases and J 2 bases, with 13 bases left between them. In germline, CDR1 is MGHRA, CDR2 YSYEKL. The chain's CDR3 is CASSQRGGAGNQPQHF. The CDR3 region has the DNA TGCGCCAGCAGCCAACGTGGCGGGGCGGGCAATCAGCCCCAGCATTTT.

This clonotype was seen many times. The V gene is TRBV20-1, the J gene TRBJ2-3; 10 positions agree with TRBD2. Germline lookup yields CDR1 DFQATT and CDR2 SNEGSKA (reference sequence). V lost 5 bases to trimming and J lost 3 bases; unmatched junction nucleotides: 11. CDR3 length equals 16 residues. Here the CDR3 DNA reads TGCAGTGCTCCGACGAGGAATAGCGGGAGGACAGATACGCAGTATTTT. Translation gives CSAPTRNSGRTDTQYF.

This chain uses TRBV10-3 with TRBJ2-7; D gene unclear. Trimming removed 6 bases from V and 1 base from J, with 13 bases in between. Germline CDR1 ENHRY, CDR2 SYGVKD. The CDR3 runs to 14 residues. In DNA form, the CDR3 reads TGTGCCATCAGCCCCGGGCGCCCTTCCTACGAGCAGTACTTC. This sequence encodes CAISPGRPSYEQYF.

This clonotype was seen ten or more times. CDR3 nucleotide sequence: TGTGCCAGCAGCTTCAGGAGTAGCTCCTACAATGAGCAGTTCTTC. This encodes CASSFRSSSYNEQFF. V is TRBV7-8 and J is TRBJ2-1; D gene uncertain. Trimming removed 3 bases at V and 0 bases at J, with 9 bases between. The CDR3 is 15 residues long. Looked up from germline, CDR1 is SGHVS and CDR2 is FQNEAQ.

This clonotype was found many times. The chain links TRBV6-2 or TRBV6-3 to TRBJ2-7; D perhaps matches TRBD1 (6 bases). Between the trimmed V and J ends, which lost 2 bases and 3 bases, there was a span of 11 bases. The CDR3 extends over 14 amino acids. Germline assignment: CDR1 MNHEY and CDR2 SVGEGT. CDR3 in DNA: TGTGCCAGCAGTTACGGACAGAGTATCTACGAGCAGTACTTC. Translated: CASSYGQSIYEQYF.

Many counts were recorded for this clonotype. The chain uses TRBV20-1 and TRBJ2-2; D is ambiguous. Germline CDR1 DFQATT, CDR2 SNEGSKA (reference sequence). The CDR3 sequence is 12 residues long. V gave up 5 bases and J gave up 4 bases, with 8 bases separating them. The CDR3 coding sequence is TGCAGTGCTGATGCCCTCACCGGGGAGCTGTTTTTT. Translation gives CSADALTGELFF.

This clonotype was seen ten or more times. The gene calls are TRBV13 and TRBJ1-6; D gene ambiguous. V was clipped by 2 bases and J by 10 bases, with 12 bases between them. The length of the CDR3 is 14 residues. Germline V gene data show CDR1 as PRHDT and CDR2 as FYEKMQ (reference sequence). The chain's CDR3 is CASSLTPRASPLHF. CDR3 nucleotides: TGTGCCAGCAGCTTAACGCCCCGGGCCTCACCCCTCCACTTT.

In its sample, this clonotype was seen many times. This sequence joins TRBV7-2 and TRBJ1-3, with no clear D. Trimming removed 2 bases at V and 5 bases at J, with 13 bases between. CDR1 and CDR2 (germline): SGHTA, FQGNSA. There are 15 residues in the CDR3. The CDR3 nucleotides are TGTGCCAGCAGCTTATACTCGACGGGGAGAAACACCATATATTTT. It encodes CASSLYSTGRNTIYF.

This clonotype was observed many times. The chain carries TRBV4-3 and TRBJ2-2; 9 bases match TRBD1. The germline V gene has CDR1 LGHNA and CDR2 YSLEER. V was pared by 4 bases and J by 6 bases, with 9 bases of the junction left unmatched. The CDR3 runs to 16 residues. The CDR3 loop reads CASSPDRGGVAGELFF. For the CDR3, the DNA is TGCGCCAGCAGCCCGGACAGGGGCGGGGTGGCCGGGGAGCTGTTTTTT.

The CDR3 bases are TGTGCCAGCAGCCGATTTGGCGGGGGGATCTACGAGCAGTACTTC. Residues: CASSRFGGGIYEQYF. The chain links TRBV6-6 to TRBJ2-7; 8 nucleotides align to TRBD2. This CDR3 spans 15 amino acids. CDR1 is MNHNY, CDR2 SVGAGI, per germline (reference sequence). J gave up 3 bases and V 6 bases, and 10 bases lay outside the gene matches.

This clonotype was seen repeatedly, ten times or more. The chain couples TRBV5-1 to TRBJ1-2; TRBD1 might be the D (5 bases). The germline V gene encodes CDR1 SGHRS and CDR2 YFSETQ. Trimming shortened V by 0 bases and J by 6 bases, and 21 bases separated the two germline ends. This CDR3 is built from 17 residues. CDR3 protein: CASSLEPDSKLLDGYTF. The CDR3 DNA is TGCGCCAGCAGCTTGGAACCCGACAGCAAACTATTGGATGGCTACACCTTC.

Only a few counts were recorded for this clonotype. CDR3 nucleotide sequence: TGTGCCAGCAGTAGACCGGGACAGGGTCTTGAAAAACTGTTTTTT. This gives the protein CASSRPGQGLEKLFF. V is TRBV6-2 or TRBV6-3 and J is TRBJ1-4; 9 bases map to TRBD1. Germline V lookup: CDR1 MNHEY, CDR2 SVGEGT. With V trimmed by 5 bases and J by 7 bases, 8 bases remained unmatched. This CDR3 is built from 15 residues.

The table lists this clonotype with many counts. The chain uses TRBV20-1 and TRBJ2-7, with D perhaps matching TRBD2 (5 bases). Trimming took off 1 base at V and 4 bases at J, with 17 bases between the two ends. Germline V gene sequence: CDR1 DFQATT, CDR2 SNEGSKA (reference sequence). This CDR3 is built from 15 residues. Written as DNA, the CDR3 is TGCAGTGCTAGAGGACGGCCGAGGGAACTATACGAGCAGTACTTC. Protein product: CSARGRPRELYEQYF.

This clonotype was recorded at least ten times. V and J are TRBV7-2 and TRBJ1-3, with D uncertain. V was clipped by 5 bases and J by 8 bases, with 19 bases between them. The length of the CDR3 is 15 residues. Germline V lookup: CDR1 SGHTA, CDR2 FQGNSA. Here the CDR3 DNA reads TGTGCCAGCAGCCTCCGAAGGGCAGAAGGAGACACCATATATTTT. Translation: CASSLRRAEGDTIYF.

This clonotype was found many times. This chain uses TRBV20-1 with TRBJ1-1; TRBD1 matches 8 bases. The CDR3 is 14 residues long. Germline CDR1 is DFQATT and CDR2 is SNEGSKA (reference sequence). V lost 3 bases, J lost 2 bases, and 5 bases stayed unmatched. The CDR3 region is CSASIQGANTEAFF. DNA of the CDR3: TGCAGTGCTAGTATTCAGGGGGCCAACACTGAAGCTTTCTTT.

The V call is TRBV14, the J call TRBJ1-1; D remains unclear. CDR3 length equals 12 residues. Germline V gives CDR1 SGHDN, CDR2 FVKESK. V was clipped by 0 bases and J by 11 bases, with 10 bases between them. The CDR3 here is CASSQELSGAFF. In nucleotides, the CDR3 is TGTGCCAGCAGCCAAGAACTAAGCGGCGCTTTCTTT.

This clonotype was observed many times. The chain combines TRBV29-1 with TRBJ1-3, with D maybe TRBD1 (5 bases). V dropped 0 bases and J dropped 0 bases, with 9 bases sitting between them. Germline assignment: CDR1 SQVTM and CDR2 ANQGSEA. This CDR3 spans 15 amino acids. This CDR3 reads CSVEDGGGSGNTIYF. CDR3 DNA: TGCAGCGTTGAAGACGGCGGGGGCTCTGGAAACACCATATATTTT. Full variable domain (remainder filled in from reference TRBV29-1 and TRBJ1-3): SAVISQKPSRDICQRGTSLTIQCQVDSQVTMMFWYRQQPGQSLTLIATANQGSEATYESGFVIDKFPISRPNLTFSTLTVSNMSPEDSSIYLCSVEDGGGSGNTIYFGEGSWLTVV.

This clonotype was counted ten times or more. The J gene is TRBJ2-6, the V gene TRBV6-6, with 10 positions matching TRBD1. Germline lookup yields CDR1 MNHNY and CDR2 SVGAGI (reference sequence). With 6 bases clipped from V and 17 bases from J, the junction kept 10 bases outside the gene matches. CDR3 length: 13 amino acids. CDR3 region: CASSRDRGVGMTF. The CDR3 nucleotides read TGTGCCAGCAGCAGGGACAGGGGAGTAGGGATGACTTTC.

In this sample, this clonotype turned up many times. The chain employs TRBV20-1 and TRBJ1-2; 8 positions agree with TRBD1. The CDR3 contains 14 residues. The junction had 6 bases not matched to a gene; V was cut back by 0 bases and J by 6 bases. Germline CDR1 and CDR2: DFQATT and SNEGSKA (reference sequence). The CDR3 nucleotides read TGCAGTGCTAGAGATTCCAGGGGGCCCCATGGCTACACCTTC. Protein sequence: CSARDSRGPHGYTF.

This clonotype was picked up many times. This chain uses TRBV5-5 with TRBJ2-1; 13 positions match TRBD2. The CDR3 totals 17 residues. Germline V lookup: CDR1 SGHKS, CDR2 YYEKEE (reference sequence). The junction had 13 bases not matched to a gene; V was cut back by 4 bases and J by 9 bases. CDR3 in DNA: TGTGCCAGCAGCACGCGTTCCGGACTAGCGGGAGTCGGTGAGCAGTTCTTC. Translating it yields CASSTRSGLAGVGEQFF.

The chain combines TRBV5-1 with TRBJ2-1; TRBD1 or TRBD2 may be the D gene (5 bases each). Trimming removed 1 base at V and 4 bases at J, with 12 bases between. The CDR3 contains 15 residues. Looked up from germline, CDR1 is SGHRS and CDR2 is YFSETQ. CDR3 nucleotide sequence: TGCGCCAGCAGCTTGTACGGGGCCCGGTACAATGAGCAGTTCTTC. Encoded protein: CASSLYGARYNEQFF.

This clonotype was seen many times. The J gene is TRBJ1-5, the V gene TRBV3-1, with no clear D. This CDR3 spans 12 amino acids. Between the trimmed V and J ends, which lost 1 base and 7 bases, there was a span of 5 bases. The V gene's germline CDR1 is LGHDT and CDR2 YNNKEL (reference sequence). The CDR3 sequence: CASSQVGQPQHF. CDR3 nucleotide sequence: TGTGCCAGCAGCCAAGTCGGGCAGCCCCAGCATTTT. Looking up the rest from reference TRBV3-1 and TRBJ1-5 gives the full variable domain: DTAVSQTPKYLVTQMGNDKSIKCEQNLGHDTMYWYKQDSKKFLKIMFSYNNKELIINETVPNRFSPKSPDKAHLNLHINSLELGDSAVYFCASSQVGQPQHFGDGTRLSIL.

This clonotype was recorded a few times. The V gene is TRBV11-2, the J gene TRBJ1-2; D perhaps matches TRBD1 (6 bases). This CDR3 is built from 13 residues. V shed 3 bases and J shed 6 bases, with 11 bases lying between them. CDR1 and CDR2 (germline): SGHAT, FQNNGV. CDR3 region: CASSFRAGDGYTF. CDR3 DNA sequence: TGTGCCAGCAGCTTCAGGGCAGGGGATGGCTACACCTTC.

In this sample, this clonotype turned up many times. The V call is TRBV4-2, the J call TRBJ2-1, with D possibly being TRBD1 or TRBD2 (6 bases each). The CDR3 spans 17 residues. Germline V gives CDR1 LGHNA, CDR2 YNFKEQ. Trimming pared 1 base from V and 6 bases from J, leaving 19 bases between. The chain's CDR3 is CASSQVGGSLIGNEQFF. DNA for the CDR3: TGTGCCAGCAGCCAAGTCGGGGGCTCATTAATAGGCAATGAGCAGTTCTTC.

There are many counts of this clonotype. This chain links TRBV28 with TRBJ2-3; D is perhaps TRBD2 (6 bases). Deletions cut 6 bases from V and 3 bases from J, with 19 bases between. Germline CDR1 reads MDHEN; CDR2 reads SYDVKM. There are 16 residues in the CDR3. As DNA, the CDR3 is TGTGCCAGCAGCCCCATTAACGGCCTAGCGACAGATACGCAGTATTTT. This sequence encodes CASSPINGLATDTQYF.